A single TCR beta chain is shown here with its context. With RNA at 10%, 30% or 50%, naive CD8 libraries came from roughly 20,000 to 1,000,000 sorted cells. When naive CD8 T cells were sorted, they were gated as CD8+CD4-CCR7+CD45RA+. This sample was included in a study of molecular identifiers for immune sequencing clone quantification. Germline values: CDR1 MGHRA, CDR2 YSYEKL. Trimming took off 3 bases at V and 6 bases at J, with 9 bases between the two ends. The CDR3 is made up of 13 amino acids. Bulk TCR library preparation followed previously described methods with listed TCR primers. Each CDR3 protein is one row after TCRdb ran MiXCR on the PCR reads. The sample lists some 88,000 distinct CDR3 sequences, around 23% seen once, with 1% to 1.2% in the top ten.

The TCR comes from a human donor in good health. Some libraries in this study had Jurkat cell RNA spiked in. The chain uses TRBV4-1 and TRBJ1-5; D is ambiguous. The sample taken for sequencing was naive CD8+ T cells from blood, with Jurkat cell RNA spiked in. Subset given: FACS-sorted CD8+CD4-CCR7+CD45RA+ naive T cells. The CDR3 DNA is TGCGCCAGCAGCCATGGGCTCAGTCAGCCCCAGCATTTT. Residues: CASSHGLSQPQHF.